These T cell receptor beta chains were read from a single sample in a study of T-cell reconstitution after alpha-beta-depleted transplantation in children. TCRdb passed the PCR reads through MiXCR, listing each CDR3 protein once. This sample has approximately 50,000 distinct CDR3 sequences, with about 5.7% found just once. The specimen was PBMCs, mostly from graft donor cells, collected 60 days after TCRalphabeta/CD19-depleted stem cell transplant. These receptors came from a female patient aged 2-9 years who had a stem cell transplant for aplastic anemia, so the T cells may come from the graft donor. Each CDR3 is given with its conserved first and last residue. The D gene is left open where the match is weak. Clone size is not always given. Where it is, it says once, few, many or a class for expanded clones.

D gene,clone size,V gene,J gene,CDR3 DNA,CDR3 protein
.,.,TRBV2,TRBJ1-1,TGTGCCAGCAGTCCGACAGAGATCAATGAAGCTTTCTTT,CASSPTEINEAFF
.,many,TRBV12-3/TRBV12-4,TRBJ2-1,TGTGCCAGCAGTGCGGCCCGGCGCAGTGAGCAGTTCTTC,CASSAARRSEQFF
TRBD2,few,TRBV10-3,TRBJ2-7,TGTGCCATCAGTGAGCTAGCGGGAGGGGAGGTTTACGAGCAGTACTTC,CAISELAGGEVYEQYF
.,many,TRBV20-1,TRBJ2-7,TGCAGTGCACCGACACCTTCCTACGAGCAGTACTTC,CSAPTPSYEQYF
.,.,TRBV2,TRBJ1-5,TGTGCCAGCAGTGATGGGGGACAAGACAATCAGCCCCAGCATTTT,CASSDGGQDNQPQHF
TRBD2,few,TRBV6-5,TRBJ2-5,TGTGCCAGCAGTTTCGGGGGGGGGCAAGAGACCCAGTACTTC,CASSFGGGQETQYF
.,many,TRBV30,TRBJ1-5,TGTGCCTGGAGTATTAAGGGGAATCAGCCCCAGCATTTT,CAWSIKGNQPQHF
.,.,TRBV3-1,TRBJ2-1,TGTGCCAGCAGCCAGGGTGACACCAATGAGCAGTTCTTC,CASSQGDTNEQFF
TRBD2,many,TRBV6-5,TRBJ2-1,TGTGCCAGCAGGACTAGCGGGAGTAATGAGCAGTTCTTC,CASRTSGSNEQFF
.,many,TRBV7-3,TRBJ2-5,TGTGCCAGCAGCCAGGGGGAGACCCAGTACTTC,CASSQGETQYF
TRBD1,few,TRBV4-1,TRBJ2-6,TGCGCCAGCAGCCAAGATCGGGGGACAGGGCCTCTCCCTGGGGCCAACGTCCTGACTTTC,CASSQDRGTGPLPGANVLTF
.,many,TRBV7-3,TRBJ2-1,TGTGCCAGCAGCCAAGCGTTGGCTGGTGAGCAGTTCTTC,CASSQALAGEQFF
.,.,TRBV29-1,TRBJ2-1,TGCAGCGTCAGTCGGGGGCAACATGAGCAGTTCTTC,CSVSRGQHEQFF
.,many,TRBV7-9,TRBJ2-7,TGTGCCAGCAGCTTACGGCAGGGGTCCACCCACGAGCAGTACTTC,CASSLRQGSTHEQYF
TRBD1,many,TRBV2,TRBJ2-1,TGTGCCAGCAAGGAACAGGGACAGGTGGGCAATGAGCAGTTCTTC,CASKEQGQVGNEQFF
TRBD1,few,TRBV28,TRBJ1-1,TGTGCCAGCAGTGCCAACAGGGGCTGGGTAACTGAAGCTTTCTTT,CASSANRGWVTEAFF
.,few,TRBV3-1,TRBJ2-5,TGTGCCAGCAGCAGACAGGTTCCTCAAGAGACCCAGTACTTC,CASSRQVPQETQYF
.,many,TRBV20-1,TRBJ2-4,TGCAGTGCGGAGGCCGACCTAATAGCCAAAAACATTCAGTACTTC,CSAEADLIAKNIQYF
.,few,TRBV12-3/TRBV12-4,TRBJ1-5,TGTGCCAGCAGTTTTAGTTGGGCGGGGTTAAGCAATCAGCCCCAGCATTTT,CASSFSWAGLSNQPQHF
TRBD1,many,TRBV20-1,TRBJ1-6,TGCAGTGCTTCGACAGGGCTTGCCTATAATTCACCCCTCCACTTT,CSASTGLAYNSPLHF
.,many,TRBV5-1,TRBJ2-1,TGCGCCAGCAGCTACCAGGACTTCCCTAGGGATGAGCAGTTCTTC,CASSYQDFPRDEQFF
TRBD2,few,TRBV28,TRBJ2-2,TGTGCCAGCAGACTAGCGGGGGGGAACACCGGGGAGCTGTTTTTT,CASRLAGGNTGELFF
.,many,TRBV27,TRBJ2-6,TGTGCCAGCAGCCCTATATCGTTGGGGGCCAACGTCCTGACTTTC,CASSPISLGANVLTF
.,few,TRBV7-9,TRBJ1-6,TGTGCCAGCAGCAGGGACGGATCACCCCTCCACTTT,CASSRDGSPLHF
.,many,TRBV3-1,TRBJ2-7,TGTGCCAGCAGCCAAGGAGCGGCGGCACGGTACGAGCAGTACTTC,CASSQGAAARYEQYF
.,few,TRBV5-5,TRBJ1-5,TGTGCCAGCAGCTCGCGGACAGATTATAGCAATCAGCCCCAGCATTTT,CASSSRTDYSNQPQHF
TRBD1,many,TRBV20-1,TRBJ2-7,TGCAGTGCTGGAACAGGGGTGCGCTACGAGCAGTACTTC,CSAGTGVRYEQYF